This T cell receptor (beta chain) was retrieved from a study of blood T cell repertoires in COVID-19. Study-wide background: There were acute and convalescent COVID-19 samples, and they came from the United States, Italy and Spain. The cDNA or gDNA used as material had been derived from T cells, B-cell-depleted T cells, or PBMCs.

Looked up from germline, CDR1 is MDHEN and CDR2 is SYDVKM. The CDR3 runs 12 residues. Trimming stripped 5 bases from V and 2 bases from J, with 6 bases between. In the original processing: Nucleated cell counts were estimated from reference gene primer amplification. Produced via immunoSEQ multiplex PCR; TCRdb's table is partial and in-frame only. V, J and clone size were drawn from that table, and D and trimming were deduced from the DNA. This sample has roughly 100,000 clones; 85% to 90% occur once, and the top ten carry roughly 4.6%. The source of this sequence is a human donor in a cohort sampled during active COVID-19. Sample: peripheral blood. The rearrangement joins TRBV28 to TRBJ1-2; D unclear. The CDR3 bases are TGTGCCAGCAGTCCCCCGAACTATGGCTACACCTTC. It encodes CASSPPNYGYTF.